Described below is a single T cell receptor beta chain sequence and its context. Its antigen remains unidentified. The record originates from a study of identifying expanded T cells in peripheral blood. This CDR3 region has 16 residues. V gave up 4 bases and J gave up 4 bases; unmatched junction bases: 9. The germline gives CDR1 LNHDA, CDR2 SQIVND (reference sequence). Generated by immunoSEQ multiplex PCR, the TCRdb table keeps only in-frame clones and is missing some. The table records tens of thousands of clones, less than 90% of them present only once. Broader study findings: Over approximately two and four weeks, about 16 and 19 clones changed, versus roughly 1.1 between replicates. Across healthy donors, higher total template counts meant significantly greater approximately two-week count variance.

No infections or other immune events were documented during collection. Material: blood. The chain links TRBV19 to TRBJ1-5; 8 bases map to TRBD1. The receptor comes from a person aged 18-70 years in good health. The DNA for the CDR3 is TGTGCCAGTAGTACCTCCGGACAGGGATGGAATCAGCCCCAGCATTTT. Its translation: CASSTSGQGWNQPQHF.